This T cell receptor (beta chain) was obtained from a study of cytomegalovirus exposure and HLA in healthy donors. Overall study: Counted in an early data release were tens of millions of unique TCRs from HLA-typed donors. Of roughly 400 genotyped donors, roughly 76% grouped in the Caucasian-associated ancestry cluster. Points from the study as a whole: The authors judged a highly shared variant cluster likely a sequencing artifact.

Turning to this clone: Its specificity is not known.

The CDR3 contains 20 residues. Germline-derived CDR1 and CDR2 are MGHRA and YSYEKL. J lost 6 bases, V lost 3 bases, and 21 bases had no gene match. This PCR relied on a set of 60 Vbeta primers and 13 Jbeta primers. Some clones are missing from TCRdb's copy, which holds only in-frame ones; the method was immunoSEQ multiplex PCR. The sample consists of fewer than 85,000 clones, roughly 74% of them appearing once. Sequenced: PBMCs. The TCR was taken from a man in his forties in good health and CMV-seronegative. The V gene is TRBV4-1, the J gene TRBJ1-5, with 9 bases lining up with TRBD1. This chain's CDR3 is CASSQLNWTGVFSIGQPQHF. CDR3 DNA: TGCGCCAGCAGCCAGCTCAATTGGACAGGGGTTTTCAGTATCGGTCAGCCCCAGCATTTT.